This note documents a single T cell receptor (beta chain) sequence. These data come from a study of blood T cell repertoires in COVID-19. Background on the study: Samples of COVID-19 (acute and convalescent) were obtained from the United States, Italy and Spain. The analysed material was cDNA or gDNA that came from T cells, B-cell-depleted T cells, or PBMCs.

The CDR3 runs to 14 residues. Looked up from germline, CDR1 is LGHDT and CDR2 is YNNKEL (reference sequence). V lost 4 bases and J lost 5, with 13 bases in between. Under the authors' procedure: Reference gene primer amplification gave nucleated cell count estimates. The protocol was immunoSEQ multiplex PCR, while the TCRdb copy is restricted to in-frame clones and leaves out a portion. D and trimming were read from the DNA, whereas the V and J calls and clone size are those reported in that table. This table has some 220,000 clones, 80% appearing once. The specimen sequenced was peripheral blood. The sequence was collected from a human donor in a cohort sampled during active COVID-19. This rearrangement joins TRBV3-1 (or the pseudogene TRBV3-2) to TRBJ2-3; D is perhaps TRBD2 (5 bases). CDR3 DNA sequence: TGTGCCAGCAGCCCCTTCGGGGTAGAAGATACGCAGTATTTT. This codes for CASSPFGVEDTQYF.